The present T cell receptor (beta chain) was sequenced within a study of regulatory T cells in long-lasting Graves disease. CDR3 regions were amplified by Arm-PCR using iRepertoire HTBI primers to build TCR beta libraries. MiXCR, run by TCRdb on the multiplex PCR reads, gives a single entry per CDR3 protein. The repertoire holds 420,000 or so distinct CDR3 sequences, with about a sixth as singletons. Per the germline V gene, CDR1 is DFQATT and CDR2 is SNEGSKA (reference sequence). Trimming cost V 7 bases and J 1 base; bases outside gene matches: 5. This CDR3 contains 15 residues. Findings and caveats of the study: Favored gene segments in persistent disease were TRBV28, TRBJ1-2 and TRBJ2-5.

The time point: newly diagnosed GD, antithyroid drugs for less than 3 months. Preparation of the TCR library used RNA extracted from PBMCs. There are a few counts of this clonotype. Antigen unknown. This sample also belongs to another study, concerning T cells in Graves' hyperthyroidism and ophthalmopathy.

The TCR was taken from a woman younger than 35 with Graves disease. J is TRBJ1-5 and V is TRBV20-1; 12 bases agree with TRBD1. Sequencing was performed on peripheral blood mononuclear cells (PBMCs), taken at new diagnosis, from a patient treated with antithyroid drugs. CDR3 residues: CSVGTGGLSNQPQHF. The CDR3 DNA follows: TGCAGTGTAGGGACAGGGGGCTTGAGCAATCAGCCCCAGCATTTT.